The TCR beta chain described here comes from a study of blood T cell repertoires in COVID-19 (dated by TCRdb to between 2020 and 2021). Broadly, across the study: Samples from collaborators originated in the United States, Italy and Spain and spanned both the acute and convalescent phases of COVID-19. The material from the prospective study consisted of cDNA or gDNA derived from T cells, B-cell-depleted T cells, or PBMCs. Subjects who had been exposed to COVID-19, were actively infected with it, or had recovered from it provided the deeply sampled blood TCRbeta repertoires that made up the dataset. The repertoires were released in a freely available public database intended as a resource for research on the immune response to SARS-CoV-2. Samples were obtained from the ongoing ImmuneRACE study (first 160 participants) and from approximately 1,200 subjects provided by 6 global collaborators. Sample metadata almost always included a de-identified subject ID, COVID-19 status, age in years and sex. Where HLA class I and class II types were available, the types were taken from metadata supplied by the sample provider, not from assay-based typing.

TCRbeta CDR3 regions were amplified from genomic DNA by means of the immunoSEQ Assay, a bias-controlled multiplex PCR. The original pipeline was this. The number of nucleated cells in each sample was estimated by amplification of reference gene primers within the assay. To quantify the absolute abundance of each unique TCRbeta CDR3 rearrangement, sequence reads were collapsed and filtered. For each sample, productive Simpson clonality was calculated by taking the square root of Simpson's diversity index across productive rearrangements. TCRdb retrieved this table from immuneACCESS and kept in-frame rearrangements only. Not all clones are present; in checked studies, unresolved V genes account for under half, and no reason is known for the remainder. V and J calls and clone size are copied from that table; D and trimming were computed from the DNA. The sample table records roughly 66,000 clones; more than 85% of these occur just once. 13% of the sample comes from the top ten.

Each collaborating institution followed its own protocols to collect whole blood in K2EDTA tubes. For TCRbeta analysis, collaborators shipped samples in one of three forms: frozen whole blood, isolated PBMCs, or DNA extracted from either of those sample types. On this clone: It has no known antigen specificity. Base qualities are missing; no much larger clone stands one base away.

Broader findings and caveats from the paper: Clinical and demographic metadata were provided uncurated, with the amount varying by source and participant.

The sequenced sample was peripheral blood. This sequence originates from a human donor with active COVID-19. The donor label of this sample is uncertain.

The DNA is TGTGCCAGTAGTGCCGGGACAGGCCCTCTCTACGAGCAGTACTTC. This encodes CASSAGTGPLYEQYF. This chain is built from TRBV19 and TRBJ2-7; 8 bases in the middle match TRBD1. For CDR1 and CDR2, the germline V gene (reference sequence) lists LNHDA and SQIVND. The CDR3 runs 15 residues from the cysteine to the phenylalanine. Just CDR3 DNA is preserved here, 45 bases in frame from base 1. For this chain, trimming is 5 bases at the V end and 3 bases at the J end, and the number of junction bases without a gene match is 9.